This TCR beta chain was recovered during a study of blood T cell repertoires in COVID-19. TCRdb keeps only in-frame clones here, not all; method: immunoSEQ multiplex PCR. The table includes approximately 150,000 clones, about three quarters detected once. Germline CDR1 SGHTA, CDR2 FQGNSA. CDR3 length: 16 amino acids. V lost 2 bases to trimming and J lost 2 bases; unmatched junction nucleotides: 8. The chain carries TRBV7-2 and TRBJ1-1; 7 bases align to TRBD1. Source material: peripheral blood. The sequence was obtained from a man aged 45-60 years with acute or convalescent COVID-19. CDR3 coding DNA: TGTGCCAGCAGCTTATACCGGACAGGACCAAACACTGAAGCTTTCTTT. Amino acids: CASSLYRTGPNTEAFF.